This T cell receptor beta chain derives from a study of neurological immune-mediated disorders (dated by TCRdb to between 2017 and 2020). Broadly, across the study: Peripheral blood TCR-beta repertoires from patients with HTLV-I-associated myelopathy (HAM/TSP), patients with multiple sclerosis, and healthy controls were compared in the study using UMI-based sequencing. Longitudinal HAM/TSP and healthy donors were sampled at 3 time-points each (roughly 3-45 month intervals). The roughly 100 TCR-beta libraries covered PBMC samples along with longitudinal samples, technical triplicates, and paired sorted CD4+ and CD8+ T-cell subsets. The cohort comprised 68 subjects: 14 HAM/TSP patients, 34 multiple sclerosis patients and approximately 20 healthy controls. Results the study describes overall, beyond this receptor: TCR clonal expansion was greatest in HAM/TSP patients and smallest in MS patients, who ranked below even healthy controls. No identical CDR3 amino acid sequences were shared among expanded clones across subjects, suggesting private TCR-beta repertoires in all groups.

This clonotype was found many times. It lacks a known antigen. Per-nucleotide qualities are absent, and no much larger clonotype sits a single base away. The sample's time point label, decoded: longitudinal time-point 1 (baseline). For unsorted PBMC libraries, 2 million PBMCs were used after storage in RNAlater at -80 degrees C until RNA extraction. Peripheral blood was subjected to Ficoll-Hypaque density gradient centrifugation to isolate PBMCs, which were then cryopreserved in liquid nitrogen. cDNA was synthesized by template-switch 5'RACE using a primer carrying a 10-nucleotide random unique molecular identifier by which each TCR transcript was tagged. Every sequencing run yielded over 160 million TCR-beta sequences covering 15-18 subjects. The RNeasy kit was used to extract total RNA. The KAPA Real-time Library Amplification kit was used to amplify TCR-beta VDJ regions with primers targeting the TCR constant region and the 5'RACE anchor. Sample indexes and Illumina adaptors were added in a first PCR, after which library yield was increased in a second PCR. The roughly 650 bp TCR product was size-selected on a 2% E-gel SizeSelection system after Ampure bead purification. Before pooling, library quality was checked on a Bioanalyzer, concentration was measured with Qubit, and libraries were quantified with the Kapa Library Quantification kit. Paired-end 2 x 150 bp sequencing of the libraries was performed on an Illumina HiSeq 2500. To increase sequence diversity, about 23-32% phiX was spiked into each library pool. The original methods were these. The quality-filtered reads were processed with the UMI-based MiGEC pipeline, whose error correction step removed more than 80% of the raw TCR sequences. IMGT germline references were used for alignment of VDJ genes, and clonotypes were defined by a unique CDR3 amino acid sequence together with V-J genes. Clonal expansion, Shannon diversity and CDR3 relatedness were evaluated with VDJtools (CalcPairwiseDistances, ClusterSamples), while phylogenetic trees were built in CLCbio workbench. Using coefficient-of-variation modelling across technical triplicates, the study counted a clone as expanded if it had at least 8 unique UMIs. The raw public data were reprocessed by TCRdb itself: fastp quality trimming at Q25, MiXCR clonotype calling, in-frame beta chains only. Merged by CDR3 protein, the rows form single entries marked with the most common genes and DNA. These V and J calls are TCRdb output, not the study's own analysis. This sample has around 71,000 distinct CDR3 sequences in its table, and roughly an eighth of those were observed once. The ten biggest clones cover under 5.5% of the sample.

As encoded in the germline V gene, CDR1 is SGHRS while CDR2 is YFSETQ. V is reduced by 0 bases and J by 14 bases, leaving a spacing of 14 bases between them. Including the terminal cysteine and phenylalanine, the CDR3 comprises 13 residues. Left in the record is the CDR3 DNA by itself, 39 bases read in frame from the first base. This receptor was obtained from a female donor with HTLV-1-associated myelopathy (HAM/TSP). The sequenced sample consisted of PBMCs. The chain employs TRBV5-1 and TRBJ1-4; the D gene lacks a confident call. In nucleotides, the sequence is TGCGCCAGCAGCTTGGAGGATGAGACCCGGCTGTTTTTT. This is translated as CASSLEDETRLFF. Full variable domain (CDR3 extended with the reference TRBV5-1 and TRBJ1-4 proteins): KAGVTQTPRYLIKTRGQQVTLSCSPISGHRSVSWYQQTPGQGLQFLFEYFSETQRNKGNFPGRFSGRQFSNSRSEMNVSTLELGDSALYLCASSLEDETRLFFGSGTQLSVL.